This T cell receptor beta chain was recovered during a study of Graves' ophthalmopathy and Graves' hyperthyroidism. Germline-derived CDR1 and CDR2 are SGHTA and FQGTGA. This CDR3 is 15 amino acids long. Trimming shortened V by 2 bases and J by 4 bases, and 12 bases separated the two germline ends. In this sample, this clonotype turned up a few times. Transcripts of RNA were the source for amplifying TCR beta CDR3 regions. After a first-round RT-PCR with HTBI primers, a second-round multiplex PCR was run. TCRdb reanalysed the multiplex PCR reads using MiXCR and keeps one entry per CDR3 protein. The data hold around 470,000 distinct CDR3 sequences, with under 15% observed a single time.

The sample was blood. This receptor was identified in a woman aged 25 to 45 with Graves' ophthalmopathy. The chain employs TRBV7-3 and TRBJ1-5; D unclear. For the CDR3, the DNA is TGTGCCAGCAGCTTAGGGGTCACGGGAAATCAGCCCCAGCATTTT. The encoded protein is CASSLGVTGNQPQHF.